This T cell receptor (beta chain) was recorded in a study of blood T cell repertoires in COVID-19. Study overall: Some COVID-19 samples were acute and others convalescent; all came from the United States, Italy and Spain. T cells, B-cell-depleted T cells, or PBMCs provided the cDNA or gDNA that served as material.

Methods used by the authors: Reference gene primer amplification in the assay estimated nucleated cell counts. Data came from immunoSEQ multiplex PCR; TCRdb stores just in-frame clones and leaves some out. The V and J calls and clone size come from that table; D and trimming were worked out from the DNA. The data contain about 440,000 clones, roughly 90% of them singletons. V was shortened by 6 bases and J by 0 bases, with 15 bases between the two germline ends. Germline CDR1 and CDR2: MNHEY and SVGAGI. This CDR3 spans 15 amino acids. The chain couples TRBV6-5 to TRBJ2-7, with D maybe TRBD2 (5 bases). This clonotype was obtained from a young woman with acute or convalescent COVID-19. Sequenced: peripheral blood. The CDR3 reads CASRCGLLNSYEQYF. DNA of the CDR3: TGTGCCAGCAGATGCGGACTCCTGAACTCCTACGAGCAGTACTTC.